This TCR beta chain was found in a study of shared clonotypes between healthy human individuals. The table came from immunoSEQ multiplex PCR; TCRdb's copy has only in-frame clones and leaves some out. The sample yields about 2.3 million clones, just under 95% seen once. The receptor was derived from a man aged 18 to 35 in good health. Some clones in this sample may be carry-over from other donors' samples. The sequenced sample consisted of naive CD4+ T cells from PBMCs. Subset of the sample: CD45RA+ positively selected.

The CDR3 DNA is TGTGCCAGCATCCGGGACAGGGGGTCTGAGCAGTTCTTC. Protein: CASIRDRGSEQFF. The V gene is TRBV28, the J gene TRBJ2-1; 11 nucleotides align to TRBD1. Germline values: CDR1 MDHEN, CDR2 SYDVKM. Trimming removed 7 bases from V and 9 bases from J; junction bases left unmatched: 5. The CDR3 is made up of 13 amino acids. The full variable domain, with the rest looked up from reference TRBV28 and TRBJ2-1, is DVKVTQSSRYLVKRTGEKVFLECVQDMDHENMFWYRQDPGLGLRLIYFSYDVKMKEKGDIPEGYSVSREKKERFSLILESASTNQTSMYLCASIRDRGSEQFFGPGTRLTVL.